This T cell receptor (beta chain) appears in the sequencing data of a study of CD8+CD57+ T cells in acquired aplastic anemia. Sequencing was done on patients that had shown CD8+CD57+ cell expansion by flow cytometry. CDR3 and TCR beta VDJ profiling relied on a genomic DNA template. MiXCR was run by TCRdb on the reads, yielding one entry per CDR3 protein. The sample consists of roughly 150,000 distinct CDR3 sequences, about 45% of them appearing once. This CDR3 region has 13 residues. The germline gives CDR1 MNHNS, CDR2 SASEGT. Trimming at V came to 6 bases and at J to 4 bases, leaving 4 bases not matched to a gene.

The sample comprised sorted CD4+, CD8+, or CD8+CD57+ T cells (not recorded which) from PBMCs. The receptor's source is a human donor with aplastic anemia. The chain employs TRBV6-1 and TRBJ2-7, with TRBD2 matching 9 bases. The CDR3: CASSQLAGYEQYF. CDR3 nucleotides: TGTGCCAGCAGCCAGCTAGCGGGGTACGAGCAGTACTTC.